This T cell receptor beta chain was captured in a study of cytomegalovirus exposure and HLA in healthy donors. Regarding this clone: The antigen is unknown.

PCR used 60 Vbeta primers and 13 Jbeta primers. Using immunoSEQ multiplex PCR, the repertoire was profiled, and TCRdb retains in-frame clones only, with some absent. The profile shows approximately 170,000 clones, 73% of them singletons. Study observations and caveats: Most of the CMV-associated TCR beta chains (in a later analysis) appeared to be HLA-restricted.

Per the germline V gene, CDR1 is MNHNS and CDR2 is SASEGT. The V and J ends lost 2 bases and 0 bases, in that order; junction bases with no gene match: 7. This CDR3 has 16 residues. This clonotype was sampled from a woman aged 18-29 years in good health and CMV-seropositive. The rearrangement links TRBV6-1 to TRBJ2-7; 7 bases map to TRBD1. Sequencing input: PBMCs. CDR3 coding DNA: TGTGCCAGCAGTGAATACGGACAGGTCAGCTCCTACGAGCAGTACTTC. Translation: CASSEYGQVSSYEQYF.